This TCR beta chain was documented in a study of blood T cell repertoires in COVID-19. Study-level information: Italy, Spain and the United States were the sources of the convalescent and acute COVID-19 samples. T cells, B-cell-depleted T cells, or PBMCs provided the cDNA or gDNA that served as material.

V shed 3 bases, J shed 0 bases, and the junction held 2 bases outside the gene matches. Germline-derived CDR1 and CDR2 are KGHSH and LQKENI. This CDR3 is 14 amino acids long. In the authors' methods: Cell counts per sample came from amplifying reference gene primers. Using immunoSEQ multiplex PCR, the repertoire was profiled, and TCRdb retains in-frame clones only, with some absent. V, J and clone size were drawn from that table, and D and trimming were deduced from the DNA. The sample shows 150,000 to 200,000 clones, roughly 70% of them seen only once. This clone has only one observation. The chain links TRBV18 to TRBJ2-7; 7 bases map to TRBD1. What was sequenced was peripheral blood. The receptor comes from a woman of 80 years or more with acute or convalescent COVID-19. In DNA, the CDR3 is TGTGCCAGCTCACCGGACAGGAGCTCCTACGAGCAGTACTTC. Translating gives CASSPDRSSYEQYF.